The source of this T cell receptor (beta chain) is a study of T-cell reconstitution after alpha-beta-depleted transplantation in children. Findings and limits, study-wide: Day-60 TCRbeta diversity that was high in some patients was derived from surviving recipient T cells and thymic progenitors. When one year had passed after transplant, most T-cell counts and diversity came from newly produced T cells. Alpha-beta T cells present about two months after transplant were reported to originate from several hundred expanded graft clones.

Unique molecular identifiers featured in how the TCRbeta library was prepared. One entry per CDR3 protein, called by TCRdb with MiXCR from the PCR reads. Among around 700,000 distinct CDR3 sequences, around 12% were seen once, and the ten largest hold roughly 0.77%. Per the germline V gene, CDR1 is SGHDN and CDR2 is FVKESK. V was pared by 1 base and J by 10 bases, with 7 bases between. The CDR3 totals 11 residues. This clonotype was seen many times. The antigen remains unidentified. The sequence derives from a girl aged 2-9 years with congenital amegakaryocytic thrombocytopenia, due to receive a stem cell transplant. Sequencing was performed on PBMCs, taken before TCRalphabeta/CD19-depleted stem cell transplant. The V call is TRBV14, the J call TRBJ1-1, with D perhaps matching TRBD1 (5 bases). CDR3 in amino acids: CASSQGQGAFF. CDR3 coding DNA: TGTGCCAGCAGCCAAGGGCAGGGAGCTTTCTTT.